This T cell receptor (beta chain) was retrieved from a study of T-cell reconstitution after alpha-beta-depleted transplantation in children. This clonotype has a count of ten or more. Unique molecular identifiers were incorporated when the TCRbeta library was constructed. TCRdb passed the PCR reads through MiXCR, listing each CDR3 protein once. Among 200,000 to 250,000 distinct CDR3 sequences listed, approximately 11% were seen once. V lost 6 bases to trimming and J lost 8 bases; unmatched junction nucleotides: 13. The CDR3 extends over 15 amino acids. CDR1 is MDHEN and CDR2 is SYDVKM in the germline V gene.

Sample: PBMCs, taken before TCRalphabeta/CD19-depleted stem cell transplant. The chain joins TRBV28 to TRBJ2-4, with 7 bases fitting TRBD1. The TCR originated in a child less than two years old with acute myeloid leukemia, due to receive a stem cell transplant. DNA of the CDR3: TGTGCCAGCAGCCCCCGGGTGACAGGGAGCGACATTCAGTACTTC. The encoded protein is CASSPRVTGSDIQYF. Looking up the rest from reference TRBV28 and TRBJ2-4 gives the full variable domain: DVKVTQSSRYLVKRTGEKVFLECVQDMDHENMFWYRQDPGLGLRLIYFSYDVKMKEKGDIPEGYSVSREKKERFSLILESASTNQTSMYLCASSPRVTGSDIQYFGAGTRLSVL.